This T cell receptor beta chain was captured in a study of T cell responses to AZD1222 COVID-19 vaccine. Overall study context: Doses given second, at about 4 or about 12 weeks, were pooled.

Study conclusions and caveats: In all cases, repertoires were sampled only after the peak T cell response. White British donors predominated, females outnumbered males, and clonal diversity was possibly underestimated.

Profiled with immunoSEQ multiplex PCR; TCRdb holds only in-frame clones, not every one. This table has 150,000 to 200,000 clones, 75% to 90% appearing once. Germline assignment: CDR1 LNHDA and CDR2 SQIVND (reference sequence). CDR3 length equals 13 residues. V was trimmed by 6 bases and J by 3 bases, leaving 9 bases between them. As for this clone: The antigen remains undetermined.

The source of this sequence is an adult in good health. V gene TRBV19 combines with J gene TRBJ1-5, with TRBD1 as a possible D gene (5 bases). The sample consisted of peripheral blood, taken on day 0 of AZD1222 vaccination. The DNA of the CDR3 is TGTGCCAGTAGCCAGGGCTCCAATCAGCCCCAGCATTTT. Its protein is CASSQGSNQPQHF.